This T cell receptor (beta chain) emerged from a study of T cells expressing NK-cell markers. Study overall: The study drew TCR beta repertoires from sorted CD3+CD56+NKG2C+, CD3+CD56+NKG2C- and CD3+CD56-NKG2C+ T cells.

Study results and limitations: The same clonotypes also predominated in the CD3+CD56-NKG2C+ fraction of a handful of donors.

About this clonotype itself: Its matching antigen is unknown.

The authors made TCR beta cDNA libraries by 5'RACE template switching. This switching added a universal primer site and UMIs. TCRdb re-called the 5' RACE reads and catalogs CDR3 proteins one per entry, DNA excluded. This repertoire includes 450,000 to 600,000 distinct CDR3 sequences. The CDR3 runs 17 residues. From germline, CDR1 is PRHDT and CDR2 FYEKMQ (reference sequence). The chain uses TRBV13 and TRBJ2-1; as DNA is missing, the TRBD2 call by TCRdb cannot be tested. This sequence was found in a man between 18 and 29 years old in good health. Source material: blood T cells: a sorted CD56 or NKG2C T cell subset, CD4+ or CD8+ T cells, or bulk PBMC T cells (not recorded which). The CDR3 spells CASSPRGLAGAYNEQFF. Complete variable domain (other parts from reference TRBV13 and TRBJ2-1): AAGVIQSPRHLIKEKRETATLKCYPIPRHDTVYWYQQGPGQDPQFLISFYEKMQSDKGSIPDRFSAQQFSDYHSELNMSSLELGDSALYFCASSPRGLAGAYNEQFFGPGTRLTVL.